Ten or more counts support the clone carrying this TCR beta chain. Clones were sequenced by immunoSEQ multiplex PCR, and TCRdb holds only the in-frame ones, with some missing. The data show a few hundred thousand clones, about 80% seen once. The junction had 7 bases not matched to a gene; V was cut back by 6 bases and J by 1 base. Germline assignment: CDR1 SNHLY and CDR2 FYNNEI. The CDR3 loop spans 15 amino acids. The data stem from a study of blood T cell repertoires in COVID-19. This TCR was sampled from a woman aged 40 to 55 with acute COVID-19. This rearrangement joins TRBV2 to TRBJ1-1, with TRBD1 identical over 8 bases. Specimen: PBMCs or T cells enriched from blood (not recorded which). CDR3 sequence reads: CASSALGQGNTEAFF. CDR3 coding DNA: TGTGCCAGCAGCGCTTTAGGACAGGGGAACACTGAAGCTTTCTTT.